This is a list of T cell receptor beta chains from one sample in a study of cytomegalovirus exposure and HLA in healthy donors. Clones were read by immunoSEQ multiplex PCR, and TCRdb kept only the in-frame ones, dropping some. The sample gives over 85,000 clones, about three fifths of which show up once; about 4.5% is in the top ten. Sequencing was performed on PBMCs. These TCRs come from a human donor in good health. Each CDR3 is given with its conserved first and last residue. The order of the fields is V gene, CDR3 length, J gene, D gene, clone size, CDR3 DNA, CDR3 protein. The D gene is left open where the match is weak. Only part of the rows carry a size: once, few, many, or a class if the clone is expanded.

TRBV7-9	13	TRBJ1-1	-	-	TGTGCCAGCAGCTTAACACAGGGAACTGAAGCTTTCTTT	CASSLTQGTEAFF
TRBV5-1	14	TRBJ2-1	-	-	TGCGCCAGCAGCGCGTCGCAAAGCTACAATGAGCAGTTCTTC	CASSASQSYNEQFF
TRBV29-1	17	TRBJ2-2	TRBD2	once	TGCAGCGTTGGAGTAGCGGGAAGTTCTGGGCTTACCGGGGAGCTGTTTTTT	CSVGVAGSSGLTGELFF
TRBV7-9	16	TRBJ2-1	TRBD2	-	TGTGCCAGCAGCTCGTCTAGCGGGAGGGGAGTGGATGAGCAGTTCTTC	CASSSSSGRGVDEQFF
TRBV7-2	14	TRBJ1-4	TRBD1	few	TGTGCCAGCAGCCACGACAGGGGGAATGAAAAACTGTTTTTT	CASSHDRGNEKLFF
TRBV23-1	17	TRBJ1-1	-	-	TGCGCCAGCACCGTAAACAGGTCATATGGTGTGAACACTGAAGCTTTCTTT	CASTVNRSYGVNTEAFF
TRBV11-3	14	TRBJ2-1	-	-	TGTGCCAGCAGCTTAGCGGGGGAAGGAGGTGAGCAGTTCTTC	CASSLAGEGGEQFF
TRBV5-1	13	TRBJ2-1	TRBD1	few	TGCGCCAGCAGCCAGGGGGCCCCCAATGAGCAGTTCTTC	CASSQGAPNEQFF
TRBV30	11	TRBJ2-7	-	-	TGTGCCTGGAGAAGAGGCTTGGGGCAGTACTTC	CAWRRGLGQYF
TRBV4-2	15	TRBJ2-1	-	-	TGTGCCAGCAGCCAAGGCGGCGGGACTTACAATGAGCAGTTCTTC	CASSQGGGTYNEQFF
TRBV4-1	16	TRBJ1-3	-	-	TGCGCCAGCAGCCTACGAGGATCCTACTCTGGAAACACCATATATTTT	CASSLRGSYSGNTIYF
TRBV20-1	11	TRBJ2-3	-	-	TGCAGTGCTAGAGGGCCAGATACGCAGTATTTT	CSARGPDTQYF
TRBV19	16	TRBJ2-1	TRBD2	-	TGTGCCAGTAGTATAGTAGCTAGCGGCCGCTACAATGAGCAGTTCTTC	CASSIVASGRYNEQFF
TRBV6-1	16	TRBJ2-7	TRBD2	-	TGTGCCAGCAGTGAATGGTGGGTAGCGGGATTCTACGAGCAGTACTTC	CASSEWWVAGFYEQYF
TRBV27	18	TRBJ2-2	TRBD2	-	TGTGCCAGCAGTTTAAGGGCTAGCGGGGGACCTAACACCGGGGAGCTGTTTTTT	CASSLRASGGPNTGELFF
TRBV28	13	TRBJ1-2	TRBD1	-	TGTGCCAGCGGGACAGCCGGGCCAGATGGCTACACCTTC	CASGTAGPDGYTF
TRBV6-1	12	TRBJ2-7	TRBD1	-	TGTGCCAGCAGTCCGACAGGGGCCGGGGAGTACTTC	CASSPTGAGEYF
TRBV4-1	15	TRBJ2-7	TRBD2	few	TGCGCCAGCAGCCCAGGGGTAGCGGGGACCTACGAGCAGTACTTC	CASSPGVAGTYEQYF
TRBV2	17	TRBJ1-6	-	-	TGTGCCAGCAGTGAAGCTTCGGGGAGCTCCTATAATTCACCCCTCCACTTT	CASSEASGSSYNSPLHF
TRBV7-8	15	TRBJ2-7	TRBD1	-	TGTGCCAGCAGCTTAGATCCCGGGACAGCCTACGAGCAGTACTTC	CASSLDPGTAYEQYF
TRBV6-6	16	TRBJ2-1	TRBD2	-	TGTGCCAGCAGTTACTCTCCGGGAGGGCCTGTAGATCCGCAGTTCTTC	CASSYSPGGPVDPQFF
TRBV19	14	TRBJ2-2	TRBD1	-	TGTGCCAGTACCAGGACAGGGGGCGTCGGGGAGCTGTTTTTT	CASTRTGGVGELFF
TRBV5-1	15	TRBJ1-2	TRBD1	-	TGCGCCAGCAGCTTAACGGACAGGCCCGACTATGGCTACACCTTC	CASSLTDRPDYGYTF
TRBV30	13	TRBJ1-1	-	few	TGTGCCTGGAGTTCAGGGTTGGTCACTGAAGCTTTCTTT	CAWSSGLVTEAFF
TRBV25-1	14	TRBJ2-7	TRBD2	-	TGTGCCAGCAGTAAACTAGCGGGAGACTACGAGCAGTACTTC	CASSKLAGDYEQYF
TRBV9	14	TRBJ2-7	TRBD2	-	TGTGCCAGCAGCATGGGCGGGAGCGCCTACGAGCAGTACTTC	CASSMGGSAYEQYF
TRBV13	15	TRBJ1-1	TRBD1	-	TGTGCCAGCAGCCCTCGGGACAGAGCGAACACTGAAGCTTTCTTT	CASSPRDRANTEAFF
TRBV28	17	TRBJ2-7	TRBD2	-	TGTGCCAGCAGTGACAGGGTACTAGCGGGAGGCGCCTACGAGCAGTACTTC	CASSDRVLAGGAYEQYF
TRBV2	13	TRBJ1-5	-	-	TGTGCCAGCAGTGGGGGGCCCAATCAGCCCCAGCATTTT	CASSGGPNQPQHF
TRBV18	17	TRBJ2-2	-	few	TGTGCCAGCTCGCCCCTCAGGGCGGATTATGTCACCGGGGAGCTGTTTTTT	CASSPLRADYVTGELFF
TRBV11-3	15	TRBJ2-3	-	few	TGTGCCAGCAGCTTGGGGCTAGCGAACACAGATACGCAGTATTTT	CASSLGLANTDTQYF
TRBV6-5	13	TRBJ1-4	-	-	TGTGCCAGCAGTTTACAGACTAATGAAAAACTGTTTTTT	CASSLQTNEKLFF
TRBV6-1	11	TRBJ1-1	-	-	TGTGCCAGCAGTGATCCCGGGACTGCTTTCTTT	CASSDPGTAFF
TRBV5-1	16	TRBJ2-7	-	few	TGCGCCAGCAGCCTTACGTGGACAGTCAACTCCTACGAGCAGTACTTC	CASSLTWTVNSYEQYF
TRBV7-6	15	TRBJ2-1	TRBD2	few	TGTGCCAGCAGCTTAGTAAGCGGGAAAAACAATGAGCAGTTCTTC	CASSLVSGKNNEQFF
TRBV5-1	12	TRBJ2-7	-	many	TGCGCCAGCAGCTTCGGGGGGACAGAGCAGTACTTC	CASSFGGTEQYF
TRBV30	14	TRBJ2-7	TRBD1	once	TGTGCCTGGAGTTCATGGGACAGACTCTACGAGCAGTACTTC	CAWSSWDRLYEQYF
TRBV14	14	TRBJ2-7	TRBD2	few	TGTGCCAGCAGAACTAGCGGGGATACCTACGAGCAGTACTTC	CASRTSGDTYEQYF
TRBV11-2	15	TRBJ2-5	-	few	TGTGCCAGCAGTTACGCGGGTAATAGCCAAGAGACCCAGTACTTC	CASSYAGNSQETQYF
TRBV4-1	15	TRBJ2-7	TRBD2	-	TGCGCCAGCAGCCATAGCGGGAGGAGTAGCTACGAGCAGTACTTC	CASSHSGRSSYEQYF
TRBV12-5	15	TRBJ2-6	-	-	TGTGCTAGTGGTTTGGGACACTCTGGGGCCAACGTCCTGACTTTC	CASGLGHSGANVLTF
TRBV4-2	16	TRBJ2-5	TRBD1	-	TGTGCCAGCAGCCAAGAGTTCGGACAGGGGCTTTCGGCCCAGTACTTC	CASSQEFGQGLSAQYF
TRBV4-2	14	TRBJ2-7	TRBD2	-	TGTGCCAGCAGCCAACTAGCGGGAGTCTACGAGCAGTACTTC	CASSQLAGVYEQYF
TRBV28	18	TRBJ2-6	TRBD2	-	TGTGCCAGCAGCACTGGGCTAGCGGGCAGCTCTGGGGCCAACGTCCTGACTTTC	CASSTGLAGSSGANVLTF
TRBV15	15	TRBJ2-3	TRBD2	-	TGTGCCACCAGCAGAGCGGCGGGAGCGACAGATACGCAGTATTTT	CATSRAAGATDTQYF
TRBV7-2	14	TRBJ2-7	TRBD2	-	TGTGCCAGCAGCTTTAGTCGGGGGGACTACGAGCAGTACTTC	CASSFSRGDYEQYF